These 32 T cell receptor beta chains share one sample of origin, sequenced in a study of T cell responses to AZD1222 COVID-19 vaccine. Repertoires were generated with immunoSEQ multiplex PCR, while TCRdb's copy carries only in-frame clones and drops some. The sample lists about 260,000 clones, more than 85% occurring once. This specimen consisted of peripheral blood, obtained on day 0 of AZD1222 vaccination. The source of these receptors is an adult in good health.

Points on this clone: Other DNA sequences from this sample encode an identical CDR3 as well. The chain joins TRBV7-3 to TRBJ1-1; D not certain. V dropped 5 bases and J dropped 3 bases, with 13 bases sitting between them. CDR1 and CDR2 from the germline V gene are SGHTA and FQGTGA. The CDR3 is 14 amino acids. Here the CDR3 DNA reads TGTGCCAGCAGCCCCTCGGGAGGTCACACTGAAGCTTTCTTT. This translates into CASSPSGGHTEAFF. Looking up the rest from reference TRBV7-3 and TRBJ1-1 gives the full variable domain: GAGVSQTPSNKVTEKGKYVELRCDPISGHTALYWYRQSLGQGPEFLIYFQGTGAADDSGLPNDRFFAVRPEGSVSTLKIQRTERGDSAVYLCASSPSGGHTEAFFGQGTRLTVV.

The rearrangement links TRBV7-2 to TRBJ2-5; 7 nucleotides match TRBD2. There are 16 residues in the CDR3. Per the germline V gene, CDR1 is SGHTA and CDR2 is FQGNSA. J gave up 5 bases and V 1 base, and 10 bases lay outside the gene matches. The CDR3 loop is CASSLGPQLGGETQYF. The CDR3 region has the DNA TGTGCCAGCAGCTTAGGACCCCAGCTGGGAGGGGAGACCCAGTACTTC.

The chain is built from TRBV7-9 and TRBJ1-4, with D hard to call. This CDR3 has 12 amino acids. Deletions cut 6 bases from V and 1 base from J, with 3 bases between. CDR1 and CDR2 (germline): SEHNR, FQNEAQ (reference sequence). The CDR3 DNA reads TGTGCCAGCAGGGAAACTAATGAAAAACTGTTTTTT. It specifies CASRETNEKLFF.

The chain combines TRBV5-1 with TRBJ1-2; perhaps TRBD1 as D (5 bases). The CDR3 runs 14 residues. The V gene lost 4 bases and the J gene lost 10 bases, with 20 bases spanning the gap. Looked up from germline, CDR1 is SGHRS and CDR2 is YFSETQ. DNA of the CDR3: TGCGCCAGCAGCCTGTTCTCCGGGACGAGAGACTACACCTTC. Protein sequence: CASSLFSGTRDYTF. The whole variable domain, filled in from reference TRBV5-1 and TRBJ1-2, reads KAGVTQTPRYLIKTRGQQVTLSCSPISGHRSVSWYQQTPGQGLQFLFEYFSETQRNKGNFPGRFSGRQFSNSRSEMNVSTLELGDSALYLCASSLFSGTRDYTFGSGTRLTVV.

This chain links TRBV24-1 with TRBJ2-4; 9 bases match TRBD2. Germline V gene sequence: CDR1 KGHDR, CDR2 SFDVKD. The CDR3 runs 13 residues. Losses at the gene ends were 1 base for V and 13 bases for J; bases not matched to a gene: 4. CDR3 sequence: CATSDFRGRAQYF. The CDR3 region has the DNA TGTGCCACCAGTGATTTCCGCGGGAGGGCCCAGTACTTC.

The genes are TRBV28 and TRBJ1-1, with a possible D match to TRBD1 (5 bases). V dropped 6 bases and J dropped 0 bases, with 23 bases sitting between them. The CDR3 is 18 residues long. Looked up from germline, CDR1 is MDHEN and CDR2 is SYDVKM. The CDR3 DNA reads as TGTGCCAGCAGCACCCCGGGGGGGATTTCGTTGATGAACACTGAAGCTTTCTTT. Translation gives CASSTPGGISLMNTEAFF.

The chain has TRBV5-1 and TRBJ2-7; D might be TRBD1 or TRBD2, each matching 5 bases. The V and J ends lost 4 bases and 4 bases respectively, with 15 bases between them. The CDR3 contains 14 residues. Germline CDR1 reads SGHRS; CDR2 reads YFSETQ. The CDR3 DNA reads as TGCGCCAGCAGCCCCGGGACCGGCGGGTACGAGCAGTACTTC. Translated: CASSPGTGGYEQYF.

The CDR3 DNA reads TGTGCCAGCAGCTTAGGTTTAGTGAGTGGCACTGAAGCTTTCTTT. Amino acid sequence: CASSLGLVSGTEAFF. The rearrangement joins TRBV7-9 to TRBJ1-1; no clear D. The germline V and J ends were trimmed by 1 base and 4 bases, with 13 bases remaining between them. From germline, CDR1 is SEHNR and CDR2 FQNEAQ (reference sequence). The CDR3 contains 15 residues.

CDR3 sequence (DNA): TGTGCCAGTACGACCTCTAAGACAGGGCGAACTGAAGCTTTCTTT. Protein product: CASTTSKTGRTEAFF. The chain links TRBV19 to TRBJ1-1; 7 positions match TRBD1. Germline V gene data show CDR1 as LNHDA and CDR2 as SQIVND (reference sequence). V shed 7 bases and J 5 bases; nucleotides not matched to a gene: 13. CDR3 length: 15 residues.

This CDR3 reads CATQPLGNTDTQYF. The CDR3 nucleotides are TGTGCCACCCAACCTCTGGGAAACACAGATACGCAGTATTTT. This chain connects TRBV6-5 to TRBJ2-3; D ambiguous. This CDR3 contains 14 residues. Germline V CDR1 and CDR2: MNHEY, SVGAGI. Trimming pared 10 bases from V and 2 bases from J, leaving 16 bases between.

Details on this clone: Other DNA sequences in this sample translate to the same CDR3. The rearrangement links TRBV18 to TRBJ1-2; no clear D. Looked up from germline, CDR1 is KGHSH and CDR2 is LQKENI. This CDR3 is 14 amino acids long. V lost 3 bases to trimming and J lost 2 bases, with 10 bases between them. The CDR3 DNA follows: TGTGCCAGCTCACCCCGGACGGGAAACTATGGCTACACCTTC. Amino acid sequence: CASSPRTGNYGYTF.

The chain combines TRBV5-1 with TRBJ1-4, with 7 bases matching TRBD1. This CDR3 is built from 14 residues. V shed 4 bases and J 4 bases; nucleotides not matched to a gene: 4. CDR1 SGHRS and CDR2 YFSETQ come from the germline V gene. CDR3 sequence: CASSLQGLNEKLFF. The CDR3 DNA reads TGCGCCAGCAGCCTACAGGGGCTTAATGAAAAACTGTTTTTT.

This chain joins TRBV12-3 or TRBV12-4 and TRBJ1-1; D unresolved. CDR3 size: 12 residues. With 2 bases removed from V and 5 bases from J, the gap between germline ends came to 6 bases. CDR3 in DNA: TGTGCCAGCAGTTTACGGGGTACTGAAGCTTTCTTT. The encoded protein is CASSLRGTEAFF.

The chain combines TRBV29-1 with TRBJ2-7, with 9 bases identical to TRBD2. V lost 7 bases and J lost 4; bases outside the gene matches: 5. The CDR3 is made up of 12 amino acids. The germline CDR1 and CDR2 sequences are SQVTM and ANQGSEA. The CDR3 nucleotides are TGCAGCGCCAGCGGGGGGAGTTACGAGCAGTACTTC. Translating gives CSASGGSYEQYF.

The chain employs TRBV5-1 and TRBJ2-2; D unclear. Germline-derived CDR1 and CDR2 are SGHRS and YFSETQ. The germline V and J ends were trimmed by 7 bases and 2 bases, with 15 bases remaining between them. This CDR3 has 15 amino acids. Here the CDR3 DNA reads TGCGCCAGCGCGGTTCAAGCATCCAACACCGGGGAGCTGTTTTTT. It encodes CASAVQASNTGELFF. Variable domain in full (rest from reference TRBV5-1 and TRBJ2-2): KAGVTQTPRYLIKTRGQQVTLSCSPISGHRSVSWYQQTPGQGLQFLFEYFSETQRNKGNFPGRFSGRQFSNSRSEMNVSTLELGDSALYLCASAVQASNTGELFFGEGSRLTVL.

The genes are TRBV7-9 and TRBJ2-3; D gene ambiguous. The CDR3 has 13 residues. Trimming left V 3 bases short and J 2 bases short, with 6 bases between. The germline V gene has CDR1 SEHNR and CDR2 FQNEAQ (reference sequence). For the CDR3, the DNA is TGTGCCAGCAGCTTGCTTTCCACAGATACGCAGTATTTT. Translated: CASSLLSTDTQYF.

V is TRBV7-2 and J is TRBJ1-4; unclear D gene. This CDR3 region has 13 residues. Germline values: CDR1 SGHTA, CDR2 FQGNSA. V was shortened by 5 bases and J by 8 bases, with 12 bases between the two germline ends. The chain's CDR3 is CASSNGPGEKLFF. CDR3 coding DNA: TGTGCCAGCAGCAACGGCCCGGGGGAAAAACTGTTTTTT.

The rearrangement uses TRBV7-3 and TRBJ2-2; no firm D call. The CDR3 runs 14 residues. Germline V lookup: CDR1 SGHTA, CDR2 FQGTGA. V lost 3 bases to trimming and J lost 1 base, with 6 bases between them. CDR3 sequence reads: CASSLAGNTGELFF. The CDR3 bases are TGTGCCAGCAGCTTGGCAGGGAACACCGGGGAGCTGTTTTTT.

This CDR3 reads CASSLDPPGGPNEKLFF. CDR3 nucleotide sequence: TGTGCCAGCAGCTTGGACCCCCCCGGGGGCCCTAATGAAAAACTGTTTTTT. The chain links TRBV5-4 to TRBJ1-4; maybe TRBD1 (6 bases). V was cut by 0 bases and J by 3 bases, with 15 bases left in between. Germline lookup yields CDR1 SGHNT and CDR2 YYREEE (reference sequence). The CDR3 covers 17 residues.

The V and J genes are TRBV5-6 and TRBJ1-4; TRBD1 matches at 9 bases. The V gene's germline CDR1 is SGHDT and CDR2 YYEEEE. V shed 4 bases, J shed 0 bases, and the junction held 13 bases outside the gene matches. The CDR3 runs to 19 residues. The CDR3 region has the DNA TGTGCCAGCAGCGGGGGACAGGGAGGGTTCCACGCAACTAATGAAAAACTGTTTTTT. It translates to CASSGGQGGFHATNEKLFF.

The CDR3 loop reads CAITPGASNYGYTF. CDR3 coding DNA: TGTGCCATCACCCCAGGGGCATCTAACTATGGCTACACCTTC. The rearrangement uses TRBV10-3 and TRBJ1-2, with D possibly TRBD1 on 6 matching bases. CDR1 is ENHRY and CDR2 is SYGVKD in the germline V gene. Trimming pared 7 bases from V and 0 bases from J, leaving 12 bases between. CDR3 length equals 14 residues.

The V call is TRBV5-1, the J call TRBJ2-5; 7 positions agree with TRBD2. The CDR3 totals 16 residues. V lost 4 bases and J lost 4; bases outside the gene matches: 13. CDR1 and CDR2 from the germline V gene are SGHRS and YFSETQ. The CDR3 protein is CASSTWTRGLGETQYF. The CDR3 DNA reads as TGCGCCAGCAGCACGTGGACTAGAGGGCTCGGAGAGACCCAGTACTTC.

The CDR3 region has the DNA TGCAGTGCTAGTCCCTCGGACAGGGGAGGGTATAGCAATCAGCCCCAGCATTTT. This codes for CSASPSDRGGYSNQPQHF. The rearrangement uses TRBV20-1 and TRBJ1-5; 9 bases align to TRBD1. The CDR3 length is 18 residues. The J segment lost 0 bases and the V segment lost 3 bases, leaving 12 bases of the junction unmatched. Germline lookup yields CDR1 DFQATT and CDR2 SNEGSKA (reference sequence).

The chain uses TRBV27 and TRBJ2-7, with TRBD1 matching over 9 bases. CDR1 is MNHEY and CDR2 is SMNVEV in the germline V gene (reference sequence). The CDR3 has 15 amino acids. The junction had 7 bases not matched to a gene; V was cut back by 2 bases and J by 5 bases. CDR3 sequence (DNA): TGTGCCAGCAGTTTAGGAGGACAGGGGTTCCACGAGCAGTACTTC. Translated, it gives CASSLGGQGFHEQYF.

This CDR3 is CASSLAGQGGYTF. CDR3 bases: TGCGCCAGCAGCTTGGCCGGCCAGGGGGGCTACACCTTC. The V call is TRBV5-1, the J call TRBJ1-2; possible D gene TRBD1, 6 bases. CDR1 and CDR2 (germline): SGHRS, YFSETQ. CDR3 size: 13 residues. Trimming left V 0 bases short and J 8 bases short, with 11 bases between.

Written as DNA, the CDR3 is TGTGCCAGCAGCGCTCAATTGGGGGCGGACTACGAGCAGTACTTC. It yields the protein CASSAQLGADYEQYF. V is TRBV2 and J is TRBJ2-7; a weak D match, TRBD1 (6 bases). Trimming left V 6 bases short and J 3 bases short, with 18 bases between. The CDR3 consists of 15 residues. The germline CDR1 and CDR2 sequences are SNHLY and FYNNEI.

The rearrangement links TRBV4-3 to TRBJ1-1; D gene ambiguous. The germline V gene has CDR1 LGHNA and CDR2 YSLEER. The CDR3 spans 13 residues. Trimming took 0 bases from V and 3 from J, leaving 5 bases between them. The CDR3 DNA is TGCGCCAGCAGCCAAGACAGTGACACTGAAGCTTTCTTT. Translated: CASSQDSDTEAFF.

The rearrangement uses TRBV2 and TRBJ2-7; TRBD1 agrees at 8 bases. V shed 0 bases and J 2 bases; nucleotides not matched to a gene: 12. Germline CDR1 SNHLY, CDR2 FYNNEI. The CDR3 extends over 18 amino acids. In DNA, the CDR3 is TGTGCCAGCAGTGAAGCGCTTCAAGGACAGGGTTCGACCTACGAGCAGTACTTC. It codes for CASSEALQGQGSTYEQYF.

The rearrangement uses TRBV7-2 and TRBJ1-5, with D unresolved. Trimming shortened V by 6 bases and J by 3 bases, and 6 bases separated the two germline ends. The CDR3 is 12 residues long. Germline V gives CDR1 SGHTA, CDR2 FQGNSA. CDR3 nucleotide sequence: TGTGCCAGCAGTTGGGACAATCAGCCCCAGCATTTT. This gives the protein CASSWDNQPQHF.

This rearrangement joins TRBV3-1 (or the pseudogene TRBV3-2) to TRBJ2-1; 7 bases align to TRBD1. From germline, CDR1 is LGHDT and CDR2 YNNKEL (reference sequence). J was trimmed by 3 bases and V by 4 bases; bases with no gene match: 12. The CDR3 spans 17 residues. In DNA form, the CDR3 reads TGTGCCAGCAGCCCTCGAACTGGACAGGTTGACTACAATGAGCAGTTCTTC. Translating gives CASSPRTGQVDYNEQFF.

V is TRBV2 and J is TRBJ2-1, with TRBD2 identical over 9 bases. The junction had 4 bases not matched to a gene; V was cut back by 6 bases and J by 1 base. This CDR3 spans 15 amino acids. In germline, CDR1 is SNHLY, CDR2 FYNNEI. CDR3 loop: CASRGTSRSYNEQFF. The CDR3 DNA sequence: TGTGCCAGCAGGGGGACTAGCCGTTCCTACAATGAGCAGTTCTTC.

J is TRBJ2-1 and V is TRBV5-1, with TRBD2 matching 16 bases. The trim removed 7 bases at V and 9 bases at J, leaving 10 bases unmatched. Germline CDR1 SGHRS, CDR2 YFSETQ. CDR3 length: 16 amino acids. CDR3 region: CASRPGTSGRAPEQFF. The DNA for the CDR3 is TGCGCCAGCCGCCCCGGGACTAGCGGGAGGGCCCCTGAGCAGTTCTTC.